Following are 29 T cell receptor beta chains from one sample sequenced in a study of PD-L1 blockade in urothelial cancer. Specified time point: peripheral blood 6 weeks after treatment start. Data came from immunoSEQ multiplex PCR; TCRdb stores just in-frame clones and leaves some out. The sample holds 80,000 to 95,000 clones, around 78% seen once. This sample comprised PBMCs, obtained around atezolizumab (anti-PD-L1) treatment. These receptors all come from a man aged 65 to 79 with urothelial cancer.

J is TRBJ2-2 and V is TRBV7-9, with a tentative D call TRBD2 (5 bases). The CDR3 is 16 residues long. V dropped 7 bases and J dropped 4 bases, with 19 bases sitting between them. Germline V lookup: CDR1 SEHNR, CDR2 FQNEAQ (reference sequence). As DNA, the CDR3 is TGTGCCAGCACCCCCCTCGGGGTAGCTTCCACCGGGGAGCTGTTTTTT. Residues: CASTPLGVASTGELFF.

The chain employs TRBV7-2 and TRBJ2-7; no clear D. Looked up from germline, CDR1 is SGHTA and CDR2 is FQGNSA. The length of the CDR3 is 13 residues. Trimming stripped 1 base from V and 7 bases from J, with 11 bases between. This chain's CDR3 is CASSLGFAREQYF. Written as DNA, the CDR3 is TGTGCCAGCAGCTTAGGTTTTGCTCGGGAGCAGTACTTC. The complete variable domain, with remaining parts taken from reference TRBV7-2 and TRBJ2-7, reads GAGVSQSPSNKVTEKGKDVELRCDPISGHTALYWYRQSLGQGLEFLIYFQGNSAPDKSGLPSDRFSAERTGGSVSTLTIQRTQQEDSAVYLCASSLGFAREQYFGPGTRLTVT.

This chain links TRBV5-6 with TRBJ1-2; D remains ambiguous. V was shortened by 3 bases and J by 6 bases, with 15 bases between the two germline ends. Germline V gene sequence: CDR1 SGHDT, CDR2 YYEEEE. This CDR3 has 14 amino acids. The CDR3, as DNA: TGTGCCAGCAGCTCTAATTGGGCTGGGCATGGCTACACCTTC. Protein sequence: CASSSNWAGHGYTF.

V and J are TRBV4-2 and TRBJ1-5; D gene ambiguous. V was clipped by 0 bases and J by 0 bases, with 12 bases between them. From germline, CDR1 is LGHNA and CDR2 YNFKEQ. CDR3 length: 17 residues. CDR3 protein: CASSQDGAGGSNQPQHF. DNA for the CDR3: TGTGCCAGCAGCCAAGATGGCGCAGGTGGTAGCAATCAGCCCCAGCATTTT.

This clone was detected only once. The chain recombines TRBV10-3 with TRBJ2-7, with 8 positions matching TRBD1. J lost 3 bases, V lost 2 bases, and 6 bases had no gene match. CDR3 length: 15 residues. Germline CDR1 is ENHRY and CDR2 is SYGVKD. CDR3 protein: CAISERTGGIYEQYF. In DNA form, the CDR3 reads TGTGCCATCAGTGAGCGAACAGGGGGAATCTACGAGCAGTACTTC.

This chain links TRBV7-2 with TRBJ2-7, with TRBD1 as a possible D gene (6 bases). CDR1 and CDR2 (germline): SGHTA, FQGNSA. The V gene lost 2 bases and the J gene lost 7 bases, with 12 bases spanning the gap. The length of the CDR3 is 13 residues. The CDR3 reads CASSLNRAREQYF. CDR3 nucleotide sequence: TGTGCCAGCAGCTTAAACAGGGCTCGGGAGCAGTACTTC.

This rearrangement joins TRBV30 to TRBJ2-1; D not resolved. The CDR3 covers 15 residues. CDR1 GTSNPN and CDR2 SVGIG come from the germline V gene (reference sequence). Trimming left V 0 bases short and J 3 bases short, with 12 bases between. The DNA for the CDR3 is TGTGCCTGGAGTGTATTCGGGTCGGACTACAATGAGCAGTTCTTC. Protein sequence: CAWSVFGSDYNEQFF.

This chain joins TRBV7-9 and TRBJ2-1, with 8 nucleotides matching TRBD2. Losses at the gene ends were 2 bases for V and 8 bases for J; bases not matched to a gene: 14. CDR3 length equals 17 residues. Germline V gene sequence: CDR1 SEHNR, CDR2 FQNEAQ (reference sequence). CDR3 in DNA: TGTGCCAGCAGCTTATGGGTGAGCCCGGGAGGGCCCGATGAGCAGTTCTTC. This translates into CASSLWVSPGGPDEQFF.

The chain links TRBV2 to TRBJ2-7, with TRBD1 matching over 10 bases. The CDR3 has 14 amino acids. Germline-derived CDR1 and CDR2 are SNHLY and FYNNEI. J was trimmed by 2 bases and V by 7 bases; bases with no gene match: 5. The CDR3 coding sequence is TGTGCCAGCACCCTCGGACAGGGGGCCTACGAGCAGTACTTC. It yields the protein CASTLGQGAYEQYF.

This chain connects TRBV18 to TRBJ2-5, with D possibly matching TRBD2 (5 bases). Germline loops: CDR1 KGHSH, CDR2 LQKENI. CDR3 length: 16 residues. V was cut by 2 bases and J by 4 bases, with 17 bases left in between. This CDR3 reads CASSPRQAGLGETQYF. The DNA for the CDR3 is TGTGCCAGCTCACCAAGACAAGCCGGACTCGGAGAGACCCAGTACTTC. The variable domain in full, completed from reference TRBV18 and TRBJ2-5, reads NAGVMQNPRHLVRRRGQEARLRCSPMKGHSHVYWYRQLPEEGLKFMVYLQKENIIDESGMPKERFSAEFPKEGPSILRIQQVVRGDSAAYFCASSPRQAGLGETQYFGPGTRLLVL.

V and J are TRBV6-4 and TRBJ1-5, with 7 positions matching TRBD1. With V trimmed by 0 bases and J by 0 bases, 5 bases remained unmatched. Germline V lookup: CDR1 MRHNA, CDR2 SNTAGT. CDR3 length: 17 amino acids. The CDR3 protein is CASSDSETGYSNQPQHF. The CDR3 region has the DNA TGTGCCAGCAGTGACTCCGAGACAGGGTATAGCAATCAGCCCCAGCATTTT.

The chain joins TRBV5-1 to TRBJ2-2; 8 bases align to TRBD1. Per germline, CDR1 SGHRS and CDR2 YFSETQ. The CDR3 is 18 residues long. Losses at the gene ends were 0 bases for V and 7 bases for J; bases not matched to a gene: 14. CDR3: CASSLAPGGVVEGGELFF. The CDR3 region has the DNA TGCGCCAGCAGCTTGGCCCCAGGGGGCGTAGTCGAAGGCGGGGAGCTGTTTTTT.

This chain joins TRBV28 and TRBJ2-7; unclear D gene. The CDR3 has 13 residues. The germline V and J ends were trimmed by 3 bases and 6 bases, with 12 bases remaining between them. Germline CDR1 MDHEN, CDR2 SYDVKM. The CDR3 DNA is TGTGCCAGCAGTTTCCCTAGGCGGCGCGAGCAGTACTTC. Its protein is CASSFPRRREQYF.

The chain has TRBV30 and TRBJ1-2; 8 positions match TRBD1. V lost 3 bases to trimming and J lost 8 bases; unmatched junction nucleotides: 14. The CDR3 is 15 residues long. Looked up from germline, CDR1 is GTSNPN and CDR2 is SVGIG (reference sequence). This CDR3 reads CAWRLTGDAKSGYTF. The CDR3 DNA sequence: TGTGCCTGGAGGCTGACAGGGGACGCCAAGTCCGGCTACACCTTC. Variable domain in full (rest from reference TRBV30 and TRBJ1-2): SQTIHQWPATLVQPVGSPLSLECTVEGTSNPNLYWYRQAAGRGLQLLFYSVGIGQISSEVPQNLSASRPQDRQFILSSKKLLLSDSGFYLCAWRLTGDAKSGYTFGSGTRLTVV.

The chain links TRBV27 to TRBJ2-7, with 10 bases identical to TRBD1. The CDR3 runs to 17 residues. CDR1 is MNHEY, CDR2 SMNVEV, per germline (reference sequence). J gave up 6 bases and V 4 bases, and 15 bases lay outside the gene matches. The CDR3 sequence is CASSSDLGDRGVGEQYF. The CDR3 DNA sequence: TGTGCCAGCAGTTCCGACCTTGGGGACAGGGGTGTGGGCGAGCAGTACTTC.

The chain couples TRBV6-1 to TRBJ2-3; TRBD2 matches at 13 bases. CDR1 and CDR2 (germline): MNHNS, SASEGT. This CDR3 comprises 17 residues. The V gene end was trimmed by 3 bases and the J gene end by 0 bases; junction bases not matched to a gene: 3. The CDR3 bases are TGTGCCAGCAGTGAGAGACTAGCGGGGGGTAGCACAGATACGCAGTATTTT. It yields the protein CASSERLAGGSTDTQYF.

The V gene is TRBV18, the J gene TRBJ2-1, with D perhaps matching TRBD2 (6 bases). The V gene lost 0 bases and the J gene lost 4 bases, with 22 bases spanning the gap. Germline V gene data show CDR1 as KGHSH and CDR2 as LQKENI. This CDR3 comprises 19 residues. The CDR3 loop is CASSPPSHVFGGEYNEQFF. Here the CDR3 DNA reads TGTGCCAGCTCACCACCGTCTCATGTATTCGGAGGGGAATACAATGAGCAGTTCTTC.

This clone was counted only a few times. In DNA, the CDR3 is TGTGCCAGCGGAACAGACCTGAACACTGAAGCTTTCTTT. Amino acid sequence: CASGTDLNTEAFF. The chain couples TRBV7-6 to TRBJ1-1; D is undetermined. Germline-derived CDR1 and CDR2 are SGHVS and FNYEAQ. V gave up 8 bases and J gave up 0 bases, with 10 bases separating them. This CDR3 comprises 13 residues. Full variable domain (missing parts from reference TRBV7-6 and TRBJ1-1): GAGVSQSPRYKVTKRGQDVALRCDPISGHVSLYWYRQALGQGPEFLTYFNYEAQQDKSGLPNDRFSAERPEGSISTLTIQRTEQRDSAMYRCASGTDLNTEAFFGQGTRLTVV.

This clone showed up many times. The chain is built from TRBV16 and TRBJ1-5, with D possibly being TRBD1 (6 bases). Germline CDR1 and CDR2: KGHSY and FQNENV. The CDR3 extends over 16 amino acids. Trimming left V 2 bases short and J 3 bases short, with 14 bases between. The CDR3 bases are TGTGCCAGCAGCCAAGACGTGGCAGGGGTCAATCAGCCCCAGCATTTT. Amino acids: CASSQDVAGVNQPQHF.

The chain links TRBV4-2 to TRBJ2-2, with 11 bases identical to TRBD2. Germline CDR1 reads LGHNA; CDR2 reads YNFKEQ. The CDR3 has 16 amino acids. V shed 3 bases and J 5 bases; nucleotides not matched to a gene: 5. DNA of the CDR3: TGTGCCAGCAGCCAGGGTACTAGCGGGAGTACCGGGGAGCTGTTTTTT. This translates into CASSQGTSGSTGELFF.

This clone was observed a few times. The J gene is TRBJ2-2, the V gene TRBV30; possible D gene TRBD2, 5 bases. V shed 4 bases and J shed 5 bases, with 11 bases lying between them. The CDR3 is 13 residues long. Germline values: CDR1 GTSNPN, CDR2 SVGIG (reference sequence). The DNA for the CDR3 is TGTGCCTGGAAATGGGGAGATACCGGGGAGCTGTTTTTT. The encoded protein is CAWKWGDTGELFF.

V is TRBV6-6 and J is TRBJ2-1; maybe TRBD2 (5 bases). Trimming removed 4 bases from V and 10 bases from J, with 14 bases in between. The CDR3 runs 13 residues. Germline V CDR1 and CDR2: MNHNY, SVGAGI (reference sequence). The chain's CDR3 is CASSSSVAGEQFF. DNA of the CDR3: TGTGCCAGCAGTTCCTCCGTTGCGGGCGAGCAGTTCTTC.

The chain links TRBV18 to TRBJ1-1; D is perhaps TRBD1 (5 bases). The CDR3 totals 14 residues. Deletions cut 2 bases from V and 1 base from J, with 8 bases between. The germline CDR1 and CDR2 sequences are KGHSH and LQKENI. The CDR3: CASSPAGSNTEAFF. The DNA for the CDR3 is TGTGCCAGCTCACCAGCAGGGTCGAACACTGAAGCTTTCTTT.

The sample holds a few counts of this clone. The V and J genes are TRBV5-1 and TRBJ2-3, with D maybe TRBD2 (5 bases). The V gene's germline CDR1 is SGHRS and CDR2 YFSETQ. This CDR3 contains 14 residues. V was shortened by 4 bases and J by 3 bases, with 12 bases between the two germline ends. This CDR3 is CASSRAGLTDTQYF. The CDR3 region has the DNA TGCGCCAGCAGCCGCGCGGGTTTGACAGATACGCAGTATTTT.

The chain employs TRBV2 and TRBJ2-7; the D is unclear. Between the trimmed V and J ends, which lost 3 bases and 3 bases, there was a span of 6 bases. CDR1 is SNHLY and CDR2 is FYNNEI in the germline V gene. The CDR3 has 12 residues. As DNA, the CDR3 is TGTGCCAGCAGTGAGCGCCTCTACGAGCAGTACTTC. As protein: CASSERLYEQYF.

The rearrangement joins TRBV30 to TRBJ1-5; D possibly corresponds to TRBD1 (6 bases). This CDR3 comprises 14 residues. Germline V CDR1 and CDR2: GTSNPN, SVGIG (reference sequence). Trimming cost V 3 bases and J 4 bases, with 13 bases left between them. The CDR3 loop is CAWSPGTGNQPQHF. Here the CDR3 DNA reads TGTGCCTGGAGCCCGGGAACAGGGAATCAGCCCCAGCATTTT.

The J gene is TRBJ2-5, the V gene TRBV7-9, with D possibly TRBD2 on 6 matching bases. The germline CDR1 and CDR2 sequences are SEHNR and FQNEAQ (reference sequence). Trimming removed 5 bases at V and 5 bases at J, with 15 bases between. The CDR3 extends over 14 amino acids. The CDR3 loop reads CASSATSGGETQYF. Here the CDR3 DNA reads TGTGCCAGCAGCGCTACTAGTGGGGGGGAGACCCAGTACTTC.

This chain uses TRBV2 with TRBJ2-3; 8 positions match TRBD2. Germline V gene data show CDR1 as SNHLY and CDR2 as FYNNEI. The CDR3 runs 15 residues. With 8 bases clipped from V and 6 bases from J, the junction kept 13 bases outside the gene matches. The CDR3 bases are TGTGCCAGCTGCAAGAGCGGGAGTGTGGGGGATACGCAGTATTTT. This sequence encodes CASCKSGSVGDTQYF.

This clone was counted a single time. V and J are TRBV7-9 and TRBJ1-2; D perhaps matches TRBD1 (6 bases). The V and J ends lost 4 bases and 2 bases respectively, with 14 bases between them. Germline V gives CDR1 SEHNR, CDR2 FQNEAQ (reference sequence). This CDR3 comprises 15 residues. The CDR3 DNA reads as TGTGCCAGCAGCTCCTCGTCCACAGGGAACTATGGCTACACCTTC. Its translation: CASSSSSTGNYGYTF.